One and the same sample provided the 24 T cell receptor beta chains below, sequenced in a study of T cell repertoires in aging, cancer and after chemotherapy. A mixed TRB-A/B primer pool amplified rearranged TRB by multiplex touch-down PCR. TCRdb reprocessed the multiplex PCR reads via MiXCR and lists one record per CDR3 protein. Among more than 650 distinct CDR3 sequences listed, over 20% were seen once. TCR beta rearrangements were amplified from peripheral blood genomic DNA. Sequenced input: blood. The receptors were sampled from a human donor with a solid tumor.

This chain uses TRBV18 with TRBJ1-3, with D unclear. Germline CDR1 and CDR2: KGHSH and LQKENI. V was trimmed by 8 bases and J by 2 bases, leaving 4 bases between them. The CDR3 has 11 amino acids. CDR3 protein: CASQTGNTIYF. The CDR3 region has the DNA TGTGCCAGCCAAACTGGAAACACCATATATTTT.

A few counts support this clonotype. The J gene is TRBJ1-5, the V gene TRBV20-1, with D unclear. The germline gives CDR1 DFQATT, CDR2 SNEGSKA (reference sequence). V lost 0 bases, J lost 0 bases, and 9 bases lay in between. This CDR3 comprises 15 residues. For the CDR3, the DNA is TGCAGTGCTAGAGATCGGACGGATAGCAATCAGCCCCAGCATTTT. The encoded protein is CSARDRTDSNQPQHF.

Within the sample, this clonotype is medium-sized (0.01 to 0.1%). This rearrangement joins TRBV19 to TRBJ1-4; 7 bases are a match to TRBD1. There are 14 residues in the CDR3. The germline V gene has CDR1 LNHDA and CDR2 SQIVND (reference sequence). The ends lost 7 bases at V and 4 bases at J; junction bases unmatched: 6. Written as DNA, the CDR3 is TGTGCCAGTACCATGGACAGGAGTAATGAAAAACTGTTTTTT. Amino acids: CASTMDRSNEKLFF.

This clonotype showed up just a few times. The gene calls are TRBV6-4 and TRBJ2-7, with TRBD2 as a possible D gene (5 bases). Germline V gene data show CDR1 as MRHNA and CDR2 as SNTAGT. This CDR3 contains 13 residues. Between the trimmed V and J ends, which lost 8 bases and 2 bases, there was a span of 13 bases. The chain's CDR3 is CASYIREPYEQYF. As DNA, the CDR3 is TGTGCCAGCTACATCCGGGAACCCTACGAGCAGTACTTC.

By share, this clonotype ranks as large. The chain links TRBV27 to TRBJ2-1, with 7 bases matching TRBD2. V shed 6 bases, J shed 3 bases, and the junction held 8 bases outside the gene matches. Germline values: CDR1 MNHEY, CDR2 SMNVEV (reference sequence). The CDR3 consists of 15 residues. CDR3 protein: CASSLSGEGYNEQFF. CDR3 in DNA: TGTGCCAGCAGCCTATCCGGGGAGGGCTACAATGAGCAGTTCTTC.

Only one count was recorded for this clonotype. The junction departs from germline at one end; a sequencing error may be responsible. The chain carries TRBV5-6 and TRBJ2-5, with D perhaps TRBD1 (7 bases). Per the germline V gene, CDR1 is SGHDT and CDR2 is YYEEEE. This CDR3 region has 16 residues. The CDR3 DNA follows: TGCGCCAGCAAGGGGGCTGGGCTAGCGACCGGAGAGACCCAGTACTTC. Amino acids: CASKGAGLATGETQYF.

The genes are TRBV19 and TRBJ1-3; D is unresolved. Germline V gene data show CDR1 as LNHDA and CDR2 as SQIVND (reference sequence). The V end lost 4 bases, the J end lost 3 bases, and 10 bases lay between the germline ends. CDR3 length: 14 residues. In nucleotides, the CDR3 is TGTGCCAGTAGTACCGCCGAATTTGGAAACACCATATATTTT. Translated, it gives CASSTAEFGNTIYF.

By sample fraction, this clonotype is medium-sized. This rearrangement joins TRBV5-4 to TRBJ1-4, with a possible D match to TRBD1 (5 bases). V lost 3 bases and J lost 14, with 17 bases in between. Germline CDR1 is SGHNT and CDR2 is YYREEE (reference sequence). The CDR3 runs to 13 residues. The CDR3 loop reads CASSSSDSKVLFF. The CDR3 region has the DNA TGTGCCAGCAGCTCCTCAGACAGCAAGGTCCTGTTTTTT. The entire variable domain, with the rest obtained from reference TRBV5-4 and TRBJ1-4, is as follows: ETGVTQSPTHLIKTRGQQVTLRCSSQSGHNTVSWYQQALGQGPQFIFQYYREEENGRGNFPPRFSGLQFPNYSSELNVNALELDDSALYLCASSSSDSKVLFFGSGTQLSVL.

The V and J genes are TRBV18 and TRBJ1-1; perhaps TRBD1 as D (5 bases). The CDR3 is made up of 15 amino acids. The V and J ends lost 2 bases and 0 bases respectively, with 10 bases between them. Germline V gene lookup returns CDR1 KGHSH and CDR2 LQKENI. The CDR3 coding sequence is TGTGCCAGCTCACCAAGTTTGGGGCTGAACACTGAAGCTTTCTTT. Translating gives CASSPSLGLNTEAFF.

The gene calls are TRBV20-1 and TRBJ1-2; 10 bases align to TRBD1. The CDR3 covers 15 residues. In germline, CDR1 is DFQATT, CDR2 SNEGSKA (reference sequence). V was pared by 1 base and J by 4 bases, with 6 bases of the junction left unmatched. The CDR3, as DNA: TGCAGTGCTAGAGGTGCGACAGGGGGCATCTATGGCTACACCTTC. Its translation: CSARGATGGIYGYTF.

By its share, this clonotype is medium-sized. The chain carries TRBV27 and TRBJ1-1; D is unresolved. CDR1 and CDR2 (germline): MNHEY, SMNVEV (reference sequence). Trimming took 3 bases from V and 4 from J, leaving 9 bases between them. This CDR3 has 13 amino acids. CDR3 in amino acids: CASSFVRGTEAFF. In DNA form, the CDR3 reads TGTGCCAGCAGTTTCGTTCGGGGCACTGAAGCTTTCTTT.

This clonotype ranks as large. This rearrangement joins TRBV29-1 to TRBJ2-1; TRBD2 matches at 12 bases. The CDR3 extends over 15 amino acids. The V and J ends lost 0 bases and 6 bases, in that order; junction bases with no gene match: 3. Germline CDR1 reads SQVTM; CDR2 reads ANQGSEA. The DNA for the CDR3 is TGCAGCGTTGAAGAGGTGACTAGCGGGAGCAATGAGCAGTTCTTC. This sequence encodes CSVEEVTSGSNEQFF.

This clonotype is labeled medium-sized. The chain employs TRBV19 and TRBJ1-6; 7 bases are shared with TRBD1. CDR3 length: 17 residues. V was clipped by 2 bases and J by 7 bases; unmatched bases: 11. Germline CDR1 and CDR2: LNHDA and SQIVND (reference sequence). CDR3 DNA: TGTGCCAGTAGTATAATCGGGACAGCCTGGGAGAATTCACCCCTCCACTTT. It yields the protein CASSIIGTAWENSPLHF.

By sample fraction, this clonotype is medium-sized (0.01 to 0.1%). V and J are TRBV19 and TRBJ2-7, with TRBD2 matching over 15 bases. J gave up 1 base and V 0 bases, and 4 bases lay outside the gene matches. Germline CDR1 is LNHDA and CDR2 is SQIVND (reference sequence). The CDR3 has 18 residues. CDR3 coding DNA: TGTGCCAGTAGTATAGATACGGGACTAGCGGGGGGTTCCTACGAGCAGTACTTC. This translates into CASSIDTGLAGGSYEQYF.

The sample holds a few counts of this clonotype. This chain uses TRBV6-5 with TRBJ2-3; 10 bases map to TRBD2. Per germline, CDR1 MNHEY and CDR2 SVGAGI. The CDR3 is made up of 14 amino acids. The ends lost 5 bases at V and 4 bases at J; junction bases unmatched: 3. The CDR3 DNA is TGTGCCAGCAGTGAAGGACTAGCGGCAGATACGCAGTATTTT. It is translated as CASSEGLAADTQYF.

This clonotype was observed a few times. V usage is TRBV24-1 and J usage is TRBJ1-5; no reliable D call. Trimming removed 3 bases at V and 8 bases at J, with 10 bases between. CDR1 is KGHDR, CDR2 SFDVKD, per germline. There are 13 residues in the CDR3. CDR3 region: CATSDASVEPQHF. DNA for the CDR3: TGTGCCACCAGTGATGCTAGCGTGGAGCCCCAGCATTTT.

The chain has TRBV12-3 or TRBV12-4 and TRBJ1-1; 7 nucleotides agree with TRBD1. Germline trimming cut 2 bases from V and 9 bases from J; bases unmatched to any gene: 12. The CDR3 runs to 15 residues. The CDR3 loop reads CASSLPGQGGTQAFF. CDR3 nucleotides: TGTGCCAGCAGTTTACCGGGGCAGGGGGGCACACAAGCTTTCTTT.

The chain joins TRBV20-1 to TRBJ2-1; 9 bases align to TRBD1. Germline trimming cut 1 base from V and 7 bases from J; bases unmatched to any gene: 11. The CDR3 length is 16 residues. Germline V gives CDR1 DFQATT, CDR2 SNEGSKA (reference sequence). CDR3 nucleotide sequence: TGCAGTGCTAGAGGCACCGGGACAGGGACGAGGAATGAGCAGTTCTTC. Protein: CSARGTGTGTRNEQFF.

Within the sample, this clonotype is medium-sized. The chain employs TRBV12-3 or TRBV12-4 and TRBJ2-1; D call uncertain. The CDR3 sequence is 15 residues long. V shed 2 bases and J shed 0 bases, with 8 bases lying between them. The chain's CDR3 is CASSLMGFSYNEQFF. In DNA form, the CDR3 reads TGTGCCAGCAGTTTAATGGGGTTCTCCTACAATGAGCAGTTCTTC.

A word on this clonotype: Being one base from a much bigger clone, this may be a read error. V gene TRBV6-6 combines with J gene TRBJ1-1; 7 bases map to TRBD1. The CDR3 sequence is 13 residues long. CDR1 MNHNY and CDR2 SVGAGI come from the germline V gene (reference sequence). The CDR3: CASINTGVTEAYF. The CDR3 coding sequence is TGTGCCAGCATTAATACAGGGGTAACTGAAGCTTACTTT.

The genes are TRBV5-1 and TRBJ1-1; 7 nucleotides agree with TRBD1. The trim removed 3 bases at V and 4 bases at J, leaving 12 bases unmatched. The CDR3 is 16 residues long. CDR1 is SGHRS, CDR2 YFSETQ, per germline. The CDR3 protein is CASSSTGEKVVTEAFF. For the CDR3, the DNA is TGCGCCAGCAGCTCAACAGGGGAGAAGGTGGTCACTGAAGCTTTCTTT.

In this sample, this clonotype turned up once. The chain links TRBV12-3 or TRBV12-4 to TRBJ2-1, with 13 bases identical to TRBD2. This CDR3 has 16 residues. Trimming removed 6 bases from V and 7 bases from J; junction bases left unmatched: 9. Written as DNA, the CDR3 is TGTGCCAGCAGGCCCTCACTAGCGGGAGGGAAAAATGAGCAGTTCTTC. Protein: CASRPSLAGGKNEQFF.

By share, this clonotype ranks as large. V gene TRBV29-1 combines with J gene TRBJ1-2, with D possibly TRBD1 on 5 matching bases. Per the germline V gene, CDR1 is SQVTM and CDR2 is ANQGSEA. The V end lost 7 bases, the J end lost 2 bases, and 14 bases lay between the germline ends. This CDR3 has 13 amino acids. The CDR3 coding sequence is TGCAGCGGCCGGGACCGAGAAAACTATGGCTACACCTTC. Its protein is CSGRDRENYGYTF.

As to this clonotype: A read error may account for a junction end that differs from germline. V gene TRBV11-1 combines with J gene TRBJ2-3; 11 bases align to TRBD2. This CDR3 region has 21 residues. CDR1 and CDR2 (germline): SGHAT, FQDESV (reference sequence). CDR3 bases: TGCGCCAGCAGTCCGAACCAAGACAGCGCTAGCGGGGGGTCTAGCACAGATACGCAGTATTTT. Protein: CASSPNQDSASGGSSTDTQYF. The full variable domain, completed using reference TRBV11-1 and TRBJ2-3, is EAEVAQSPRYKITEKSQAVAFWCDPISGHATLYWYRQILGQGPELLVQFQDESVVDDSQLPKDRFSAERLKGVDSTLKIQPAELGDSAMYLCASSPNQDSASGGSSTDTQYFGPGTRLTVL.